This T cell receptor (beta chain) stems from a study of OX40 agonist ivuxolimab in advanced cancers. As for the study in general: It was permissible to have had prior anti-PD-1, anti-PD-L1 or anti-CTLA-4 therapy, and about 40% had some. Two patients with cutaneous melanoma and one with hepatocellular carcinoma, three in total, showed partial responses. Study-level results: Clonal expansion by week 6 occurred in CD4+ and CD8+ blood T cells (at 0.1 to 3.0 mg/kg). Low normalized clonal expansion also occurred in some nonresponding patients.

Trimming stripped 8 bases from V and 3 bases from J, with 14 bases between. CDR3 size: 13 residues. Germline lookup yields CDR1 MNHEY and CDR2 SMNVEV (reference sequence). As regards this clone: Its antigen remains unknown.

TCRdb's table, derived via immunoSEQ multiplex PCR, lists solely in-frame clones and lacks some. The profile shows roughly 100,000 clones, roughly 95% of them singletons. This receptor was obtained from an adult with an advanced solid tumor such as melanoma, head and neck, liver or kidney cancer. The chain combines TRBV27 with TRBJ2-7; D ambiguous. Sequenced material: CD4+ or CD8+ T cells sorted from blood, taken in a trial of the OX40 agonist ivuxolimab. For the CDR3, the DNA is TGTGCCAGCGCGGACGGCACGGGCTACGAGCAGTACTTC. Translating gives CASADGTGYEQYF.